Each of the 32 T cell receptor beta chains below was sequenced from the same sample in a study of molecular identifiers for immune sequencing clone quantification. TCRdb re-called the PCR reads with MiXCR, one entry per CDR3 protein. This sample yields 600,000 to 650,000 distinct CDR3 sequences, of which just under 20% are seen a single time; around 0.9% belongs to the top ten. The sequenced sample consisted of naive CD8+ T cells from blood, with Jurkat cell RNA spiked in. Stated subset: FACS-sorted CD8+CD4-CCR7+CD45RA+ naive T cells. All receptors come from a human donor in good health. Some libraries in this study had Jurkat cell RNA spiked in.

This clonotype was counted a few times. CDR3 sequence: CASSEFLTDTQYF. Here the CDR3 DNA reads TGTGCCAGCAGTGAATTCTTAACAGATACGCAGTATTTT. The chain has TRBV2 and TRBJ2-3; D is ambiguous. Germline lookup yields CDR1 SNHLY and CDR2 FYNNEI. Trimming left V 2 bases short and J 3 bases short, with 6 bases between. This CDR3 region has 13 residues.

In its sample, this clonotype was seen many times. The V call is TRBV28, the J call TRBJ1-1; 7 nucleotides line up with TRBD1. The V gene's germline CDR1 is MDHEN and CDR2 SYDVKM. The trim removed 8 bases at V and 11 bases at J, leaving 14 bases unmatched. The CDR3 extends over 13 amino acids. CDR3 region: CASHEGQADGAFF. For the CDR3, the DNA is TGTGCCAGCCACGAAGGACAGGCCGATGGGGCTTTCTTT.

At least ten counts were recorded for this clonotype. The J gene is TRBJ2-2, the V gene TRBV7-9; 7 nucleotides agree with TRBD2. The CDR3 loop spans 16 amino acids. CDR1 is SEHNR and CDR2 is FQNEAQ in the germline V gene (reference sequence). Germline trimming cut 4 bases from V and 6 bases from J; bases unmatched to any gene: 11. The CDR3 sequence is CASSSTPRGVPGELFF. CDR3 nucleotides: TGTGCCAGCAGCTCCACCCCCCGGGGGGTTCCCGGGGAGCTGTTTTTT.

The sample holds a few counts of this clonotype. This chain connects TRBV30 to TRBJ1-3; no clear D gene. Germline V gives CDR1 GTSNPN, CDR2 SVGIG (reference sequence). CDR3 length: 11 amino acids. Trimming took 2 bases from V and 4 from J, leaving 3 bases between them. CDR3 nucleotide sequence: TGTGCCTGGAGTCAGGGAAACACCATATATTTT. Amino acids: CAWSQGNTIYF.

Many counts were recorded for this clonotype. The chain employs TRBV28 and TRBJ2-7; unclear D gene. Germline V gene sequence: CDR1 MDHEN, CDR2 SYDVKM. The CDR3 covers 10 residues. V was cut by 6 bases and J by 5 bases, with 5 bases left in between. The DNA of the CDR3 is TGTGCCAGCAGGAGGAACGAGCAGTACTTC. As protein: CASRRNEQYF.

This clonotype was observed many times. The chain employs TRBV3-1 and TRBJ1-1; D unresolved. V lost 3 bases and J 3 bases, leaving 14 bases between the germline ends. CDR1 and CDR2 from the germline V gene are LGHDT and YNNKEL (reference sequence). This CDR3 has 15 residues. This CDR3 is CASSQGIRIDTEAFF. The CDR3 DNA follows: TGTGCCAGCAGCCAGGGTATCCGGATTGACACTGAAGCTTTCTTT.

V is TRBV12-3 or TRBV12-4 and J is TRBJ1-3; D gene uncertain. Deletions cut 5 bases from V and 3 bases from J, with 20 bases between. The CDR3 is made up of 17 amino acids. CDR3 residues: CASSGLETGRSGNTIYF. In DNA form, the CDR3 reads TGTGCCAGCAGTGGGCTAGAGACCGGGAGGAGTGGAAACACCATATATTTT.

This clonotype was seen once. One junction end does not reproduce the germline sequence, and a read error may be involved. The chain joins TRBV19 to TRBJ2-7, with a weak D call TRBD1 (6 bases). The CDR3 sequence is 12 residues long. Germline-derived CDR1 and CDR2 are LNHDA and SQIVND (reference sequence). DNA of the CDR3: TGTACCAGTAGTACACCACAGGGCGAGCAGTACTTC. Translated, it gives CTSSTPQGEQYF.

As concerns this clonotype: A read error may explain this, as a much larger clone is one base away. The chain uses TRBV6-5 and TRBJ2-3; 7 bases align to TRBD1. The CDR3 runs 15 residues. J lost 7 bases, V lost 2 bases, and 9 bases had no gene match. Germline V gene lookup returns CDR1 MNHEY and CDR2 SVGAGI. CDR3 sequence: CASSYEDRWENTQYF. The CDR3 region has the DNA TGTGCCAGCAGTTACGAGGACAGGTGGGAGAATACGCAGTATTTT.

The rearrangement uses TRBV30 and TRBJ1-6, with D uncertain. V dropped 2 bases and J dropped 0 bases, with 17 bases sitting between them. Germline V lookup: CDR1 GTSNPN, CDR2 SVGIG (reference sequence). This CDR3 is 18 amino acids long. DNA of the CDR3: TGTGCCTGGAGTCCCCGGATCGCCGAGAGCTCCTATAATTCACCCCTCCACTTT. Its protein is CAWSPRIAESSYNSPLHF.

This clonotype was counted ten times or more. The rearrangement joins TRBV11-2 to TRBJ2-3; 7 nucleotides match TRBD2. CDR3 length: 16 residues. CDR1 is SGHAT and CDR2 is FQNNGV in the germline V gene. J was trimmed by 3 bases and V by 5 bases; bases with no gene match: 11. The DNA of the CDR3 is TGTGCCAGCAGCCTAATAACGGGGACTATTACAGATACGCAGTATTTT. This gives the protein CASSLITGTITDTQYF.

This clonotype was observed at least ten times. CDR3 residues: CSVEDWNGTQYF. The CDR3 DNA reads TGCAGCGTCGAGGATTGGAACGGTACGCAGTATTTT. The J gene is TRBJ2-3, the V gene TRBV29-1; no clear D gene. With 6 bases removed from V and 8 bases from J, the gap between germline ends came to 15 bases. CDR3 length: 12 amino acids. Germline values: CDR1 SQVTM, CDR2 ANQGSEA.

This clonotype was seen a handful of times. The V gene is TRBV7-8, the J gene TRBJ2-2; 7 bases are shared with TRBD2. Germline assignment: CDR1 SGHVS and CDR2 FQNEAQ. CDR3 length: 16 amino acids. With 2 bases clipped from V and 6 bases from J, the junction kept 9 bases outside the gene matches. CDR3 residues: CASSLMGLTKPGELFF. The DNA of the CDR3 is TGTGCCAGCAGCTTAATGGGACTAACTAAGCCCGGGGAGCTGTTTTTT.

Comment on this clonotype: A much larger clone lies a single base off, so this may be a read error. The V gene is TRBV28, the J gene TRBJ2-1; 7 bases fit TRBD2. The CDR3 is made up of 15 amino acids. CDR1 is MDHEN and CDR2 is SYDVKM in the germline V gene. CDR3 sequence (DNA): TGTGGCAGCAGGCCGCGTGCGGGGGTTTACAATGAGCAGTTCTTC. Protein: CGSRPRAGVYNEQFF.

The gene calls are TRBV6-2 or TRBV6-3 and TRBJ2-5, with 13 bases fitting TRBD2. The CDR3 spans 16 residues. Looked up from germline, CDR1 is MNHEY and CDR2 is SVGEGT. V was clipped by 5 bases and J by 2 bases; unmatched bases: 5. This CDR3 reads CASSIRLAGGQETQYF. The CDR3, as DNA: TGTGCCAGCAGTATTCGACTAGCGGGGGGTCAAGAGACCCAGTACTTC.

This clonotype has a count of ten or more. The chain employs TRBV12-3 or TRBV12-4 and TRBJ1-1; 9 nucleotides line up with TRBD1. The CDR3 length is 14 residues. With 7 bases clipped from V and 0 bases from J, the junction kept 3 bases outside the gene matches. CDR3 protein: CASTGTGMNTEAFF. DNA of the CDR3: TGTGCCAGCACCGGGACAGGGATGAACACTGAAGCTTTCTTT.

For this clonotype: The missing conserved phenylalanine or tryptophan at the end of this CDR3 makes a read error likely. The J gene is TRBJ1-6, the V gene TRBV6-2 or TRBV6-3; maybe TRBD1 (6 bases). V lost 2 bases and J 13 bases, leaving 12 bases between the germline ends. Per the germline V gene, CDR1 is MNHEY and CDR2 is SVGEGT. The CDR3 sequence is 13 residues long. CDR3 bases: TGTGCCAGCAGTTACCTGGGGACACCGCCCCTCCACTCT. Its protein product is CASSYLGTPPLHS.

A word on this clonotype: A much larger clone differs from this one at a single base, so this may be a read error. V and J are TRBV5-3 and TRBJ2-7, with 9 nucleotides matching TRBD1. TRBV5-3 is an open reading frame, and its role is uncertain. This CDR3 is built from 16 residues. The CDR3 is CASSWDRDLSPYEQYF. CDR3 bases: TGTGCCAGCAGCTGGGACAGGGACCTGAGCCCCTACGAGCAGTACTTC.

This clonotype was detected many times. This CDR3 is CASSYGTGANLFF. The DNA for the CDR3 is TGTGCCAGCAGTTATGGGACAGGGGCTAATCTGTTTTTT. This chain links TRBV27 with TRBJ1-4, with 10 bases aligning to TRBD1. The CDR3 is 13 amino acids. J was trimmed by 14 bases and V by 4 bases; bases with no gene match: 7. The germline CDR1 and CDR2 sequences are MNHEY and SMNVEV (reference sequence).

With respect to this clonotype: Compared with germline, one end of the junction differs, possibly owing to a read error. The V and J genes are TRBV30 and TRBJ1-2; D is unresolved. The germline V gene has CDR1 GTSNPN and CDR2 SVGIG (reference sequence). This CDR3 contains 14 residues. CDR3 amino acids: CVWSDGATNYGYTF. The CDR3 DNA is TGTGTCTGGAGTGACGGAGCAACTAACTATGGCTACACCTTC.

The chain uses TRBV12-3 or TRBV12-4 and TRBJ2-2; weak D call: TRBD1 (6 bases). CDR3 length: 15 amino acids. Trimming took off 5 bases at V and 8 bases at J, with 18 bases between the two ends. The CDR3 DNA is TGTGCCAGCAGTCCCGGGACATCGAGCACAGGGGAGCTGTTTTTT. It specifies CASSPGTSSTGELFF.

Turning to this clonotype: A much larger clonotype is one base distant, so this may be a read error. This chain links TRBV27 with TRBJ2-7; 7 nucleotides align to TRBD1. V lost 3 bases to trimming and J lost 6 bases; unmatched junction nucleotides: 11. CDR1 and CDR2 from the germline V gene are MNHEY and SMNVEV (reference sequence). This CDR3 contains 15 residues. The CDR3 DNA reads TGTGCCAGCAGTTTGGGCACAGGGGTTGGCTGCGAGCAGTACTTC. As protein: CASSLGTGVGCEQYF.

This clonotype was found a few times. This may come from a read error, since a much larger clone is one base off. The rearrangement uses TRBV4-3 and TRBJ1-5, with D possibly being TRBD1 (5 bases). Trimming took off 4 bases at V and 4 bases at J, with 14 bases between the two ends. CDR3 length equals 15 residues. CDR1 is LGHNA and CDR2 is YSLEER in the germline V gene. The chain's CDR3 is CASSPSRGSNQPQHF. The DNA for the CDR3 is TGCGCCAGCAGCCCTTCCCGGGGCTCAAATCAGCCCCAGCATTTT.

This clonotype has just a few counts. As DNA, the CDR3 is TGCGCCAGCAGCCCGGGGGCGGGGGTTAAGAACACTGAAGCTTTCTTT. It yields the protein CASSPGAGVKNTEAFF. This chain links TRBV5-1 with TRBJ1-1; the D gene is possibly TRBD1 (6 bases). Germline V lookup: CDR1 SGHRS, CDR2 YFSETQ. V lost 4 bases, J lost 1 base, and 17 bases lay in between. This CDR3 contains 16 residues.

The sample holds a few counts of this clonotype. The chain is built from TRBV12-3 or TRBV12-4 and TRBJ1-5; weak D call: TRBD1 (5 bases). CDR3 length equals 15 residues. The V and J ends lost 1 base and 0 bases respectively, with 7 bases between them. The CDR3 sequence: CASSLGGDSNQPQHF. Here the CDR3 DNA reads TGTGCCAGCAGTTTAGGGGGGGATAGCAATCAGCCCCAGCATTTT.

This clonotype was recorded many times. This sequence joins TRBV15 and TRBJ2-7, with 8 bases lining up with TRBD1. This CDR3 is built from 20 residues. J lost 2 bases, V lost 1 base, and 19 bases had no gene match. Germline V gene sequence: CDR1 LNHNV, CDR2 YYDKDF (reference sequence). CDR3 sequence: CATSRVVLEDRASGTYEQYF. The DNA for the CDR3 is TGTGCCACCAGCAGAGTCGTTCTCGAGGACAGGGCTTCCGGGACCTACGAGCAGTACTTC.

V and J are TRBV7-9 and TRBJ2-1; 8 bases agree with TRBD2. In germline, CDR1 is SEHNR, CDR2 FQNEAQ (reference sequence). V shed 5 bases, J shed 6 bases, and the junction held 12 bases outside the gene matches. This CDR3 has 16 residues. Written as DNA, the CDR3 is TGTGCCAGCAGCCCAGTGGGGACTAGATCCATCAATGAGCAGTTCTTC. This codes for CASSPVGTRSINEQFF.

This clonotype appeared once. This may stem from a read error, because a much larger clone lies one nucleotide away. This chain uses TRBV7-9 with TRBJ1-4; 8 positions match TRBD1. The CDR3 covers 13 residues. Per the germline V gene, CDR1 is SEHNR and CDR2 is FQNEAQ (reference sequence). V was clipped by 6 bases and J by 5 bases; unmatched bases: 2. Written as DNA, the CDR3 is TGTGCCAGCAGATGGACAGGGAATGAAAAACTGTTTTTT. This sequence encodes CASRWTGNEKLFF.

About this clonotype: This clone may be a read error of a much larger clone one base away. The chain links TRBV28 to TRBJ2-7; 7 bases line up with TRBD2. The CDR3 is 16 amino acids. Per germline, CDR1 MDHEN and CDR2 SYDVKM. In DNA form, the CDR3 reads TGTGCCAGCGGTTTAGACTACCAGCGGGGATCCTACGAGCAGTACTTC. This encodes CASGLDYQRGSYEQYF.

This clonotype has a count of ten or more. This chain joins TRBV11-2 and TRBJ2-7; TRBD1 might be the D (5 bases). The CDR3 loop spans 14 amino acids. V lost 4 bases, J lost 3 bases, and 13 bases lay in between. Looked up from germline, CDR1 is SGHAT and CDR2 is FQNNGV. The CDR3 protein is CASSWAPDSYEQYF. CDR3 coding DNA: TGTGCCAGCAGCTGGGCGCCAGACAGCTACGAGCAGTACTTC.

About this clonotype itself: Without the conserved terminal phenylalanine or tryptophan, this CDR3 likely stems from a read error. This sequence joins TRBV19 and TRBJ2-7; D is possibly TRBD2 (5 bases). The CDR3 is made up of 15 amino acids. Germline assignment: CDR1 LNHDA and CDR2 SQIVND (reference sequence). Trimming left V 5 bases short and J 0 bases short, with 14 bases between. This chain's CDR3 is CASSFGPDSSYEQYL. CDR3 sequence (DNA): TGTGCCAGTAGTTTTGGCCCGGACTCCTCCTACGAGCAGTACCTC.

V is TRBV6-6 and J is TRBJ1-5, with D hard to call. Germline loops: CDR1 MNHNY, CDR2 SVGAGI (reference sequence). V was trimmed by 2 bases and J by 0 bases, leaving 11 bases between them. The length of the CDR3 is 16 residues. The CDR3 DNA reads as TGTGCCAGCAGTTACGGACCTGTGGATAGCAATCAGCCCCAGCATTTT. Translating gives CASSYGPVDSNQPQHF.